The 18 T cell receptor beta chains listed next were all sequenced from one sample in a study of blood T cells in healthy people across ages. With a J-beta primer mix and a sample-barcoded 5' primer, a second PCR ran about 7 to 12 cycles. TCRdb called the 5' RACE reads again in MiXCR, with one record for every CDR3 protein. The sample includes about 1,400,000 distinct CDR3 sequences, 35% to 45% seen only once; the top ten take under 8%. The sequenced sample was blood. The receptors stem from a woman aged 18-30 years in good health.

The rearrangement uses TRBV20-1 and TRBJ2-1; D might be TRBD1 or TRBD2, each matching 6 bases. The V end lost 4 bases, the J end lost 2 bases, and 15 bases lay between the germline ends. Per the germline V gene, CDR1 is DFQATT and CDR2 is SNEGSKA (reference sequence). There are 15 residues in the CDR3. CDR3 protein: CSANRGDAPYNEQFF. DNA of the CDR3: TGCAGTGCTAATAGGGGGGACGCCCCCTACAATGAGCAGTTCTTC.

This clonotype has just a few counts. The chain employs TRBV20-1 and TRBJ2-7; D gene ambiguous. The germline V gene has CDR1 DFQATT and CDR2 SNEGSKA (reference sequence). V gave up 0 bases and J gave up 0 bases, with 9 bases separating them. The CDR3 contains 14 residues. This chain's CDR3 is CSARDQAGSYEQYF. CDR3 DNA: TGCAGTGCTAGAGATCAGGCCGGCTCCTACGAGCAGTACTTC.

The CDR3 here is CASSERSTGTSTDTQYF. In nucleotides, the CDR3 is TGTGCCAGCAGCGAAAGATCAACAGGGACAAGCACAGATACGCAGTATTTT. This sequence joins TRBV3-1 and TRBJ2-3, with a tentative D call TRBD1 (6 bases). The CDR3 covers 17 residues. Germline V gene data show CDR1 as LGHDT and CDR2 as YNNKEL (reference sequence). Between the trimmed V and J ends, which lost 5 bases and 0 bases, there was a span of 18 bases.

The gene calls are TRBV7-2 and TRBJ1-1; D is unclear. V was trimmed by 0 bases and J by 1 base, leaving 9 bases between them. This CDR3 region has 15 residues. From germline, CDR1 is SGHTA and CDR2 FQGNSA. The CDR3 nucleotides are TGTGCCAGCAGCTTAGCGGGCCAGTGGAACACTGAAGCTTTCTTT. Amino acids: CASSLAGQWNTEAFF.

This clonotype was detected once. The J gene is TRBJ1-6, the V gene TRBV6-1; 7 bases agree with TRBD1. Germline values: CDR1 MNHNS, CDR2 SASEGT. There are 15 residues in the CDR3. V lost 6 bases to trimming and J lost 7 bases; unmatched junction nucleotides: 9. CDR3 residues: CASREPGQKNSPLHF. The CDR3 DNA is TGTGCCAGCAGGGAACCGGGACAGAAGAATTCACCCCTCCACTTT.

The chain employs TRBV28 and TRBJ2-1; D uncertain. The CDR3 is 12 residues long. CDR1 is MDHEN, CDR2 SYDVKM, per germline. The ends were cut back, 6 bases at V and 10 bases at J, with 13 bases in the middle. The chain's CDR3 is CASRDVREEQFF. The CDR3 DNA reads TGTGCCAGCAGGGACGTTCGTGAAGAGCAGTTCTTC.

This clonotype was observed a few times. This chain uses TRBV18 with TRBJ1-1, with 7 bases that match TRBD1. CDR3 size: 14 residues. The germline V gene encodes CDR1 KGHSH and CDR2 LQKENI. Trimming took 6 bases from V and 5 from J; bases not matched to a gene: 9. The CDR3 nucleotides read TGTGCCAGCTCGCGGCCAGGGGGTTCAACTGAAGCTTTCTTT. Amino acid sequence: CASSRPGGSTEAFF.

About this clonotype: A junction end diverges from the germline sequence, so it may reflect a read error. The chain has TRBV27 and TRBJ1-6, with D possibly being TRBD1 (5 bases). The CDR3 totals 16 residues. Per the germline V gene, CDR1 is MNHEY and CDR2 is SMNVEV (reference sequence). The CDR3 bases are TGTGCCAGCAGTATATCCCCGGGGGTGGGGCGCTCACCCCTCCACTTT. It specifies CASSISPGVGRSPLHF.

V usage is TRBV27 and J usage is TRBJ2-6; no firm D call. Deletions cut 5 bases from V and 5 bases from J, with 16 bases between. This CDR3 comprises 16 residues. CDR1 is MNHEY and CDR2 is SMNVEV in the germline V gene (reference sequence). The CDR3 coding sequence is TGTGCCAGCAGTAATACCACCGTCGCGTGGGCCAACGTCCTGACTTTC. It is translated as CASSNTTVAWANVLTF. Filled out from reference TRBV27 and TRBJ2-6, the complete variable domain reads EAQVTQNPRYLITVTGKKLTVTCSQNMNHEYMSWYRQDPGLGLRQIYYSMNVEVTDKGDVPEGYKVSRKEKRNFPLILESPSPNQTSLYFCASSNTTVAWANVLTFGAGSRLTVL.

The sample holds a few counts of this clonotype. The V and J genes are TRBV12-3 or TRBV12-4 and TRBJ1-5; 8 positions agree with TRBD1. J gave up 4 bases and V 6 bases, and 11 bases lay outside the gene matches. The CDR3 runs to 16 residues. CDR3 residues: CASSPRLTGENQPQHF. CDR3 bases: TGTGCCAGCAGCCCCAGGTTGACAGGGGAAAATCAGCCCCAGCATTTT.

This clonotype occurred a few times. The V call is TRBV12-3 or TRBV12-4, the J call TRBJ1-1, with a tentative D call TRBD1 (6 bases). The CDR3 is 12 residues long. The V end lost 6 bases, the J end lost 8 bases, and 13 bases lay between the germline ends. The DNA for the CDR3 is TGTGCCAGCAGCCGTACGACAGGCGAAGCTTTCTTT. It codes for CASSRTTGEAFF.

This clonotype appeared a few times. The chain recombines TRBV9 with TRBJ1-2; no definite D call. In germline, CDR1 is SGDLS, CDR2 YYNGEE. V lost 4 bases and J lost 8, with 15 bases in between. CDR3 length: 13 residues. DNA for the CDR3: TGTGCCAGCAGCCCGTCTACGGCGGCGGGCTACACCTTC. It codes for CASSPSTAAGYTF.

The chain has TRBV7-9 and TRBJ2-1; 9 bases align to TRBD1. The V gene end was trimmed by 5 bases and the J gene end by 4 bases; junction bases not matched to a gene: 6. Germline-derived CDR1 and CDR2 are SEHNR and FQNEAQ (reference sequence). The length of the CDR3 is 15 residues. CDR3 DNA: TGTGCCAGCAGCCCTCGACAGGGGGAATACAATGAGCAGTTCTTC. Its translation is CASSPRQGEYNEQFF.

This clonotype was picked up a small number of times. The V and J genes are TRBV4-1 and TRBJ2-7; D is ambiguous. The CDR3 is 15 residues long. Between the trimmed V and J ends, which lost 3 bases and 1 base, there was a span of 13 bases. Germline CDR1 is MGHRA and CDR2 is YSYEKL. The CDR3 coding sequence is TGCGCCAGCAGCCAGCGACAATCGAATTCCTACGAGCAGTACTTC. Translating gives CASSQRQSNSYEQYF.

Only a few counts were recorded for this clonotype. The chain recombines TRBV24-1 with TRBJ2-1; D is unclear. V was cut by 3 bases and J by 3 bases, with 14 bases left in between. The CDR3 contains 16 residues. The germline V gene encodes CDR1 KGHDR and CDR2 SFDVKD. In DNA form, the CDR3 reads TGTGCCACCAGTGATGGTCAGGCAACCGACTACAATGAGCAGTTCTTC. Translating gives CATSDGQATDYNEQFF.

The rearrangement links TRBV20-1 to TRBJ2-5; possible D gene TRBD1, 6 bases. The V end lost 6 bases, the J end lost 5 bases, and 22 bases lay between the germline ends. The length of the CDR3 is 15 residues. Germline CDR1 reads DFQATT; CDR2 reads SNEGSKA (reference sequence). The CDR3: CSAVDPRGRDETQYF. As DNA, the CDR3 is TGCAGTGCCGTAGACCCCAGGGGCCGGGACGAGACCCAGTACTTC.

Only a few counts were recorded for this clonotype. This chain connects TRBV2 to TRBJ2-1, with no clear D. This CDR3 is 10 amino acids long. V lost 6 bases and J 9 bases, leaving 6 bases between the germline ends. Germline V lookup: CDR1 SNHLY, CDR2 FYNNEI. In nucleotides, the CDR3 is TGTGCCAGCAGAGTCGGTGAGCAGTTCTTC. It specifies CASRVGEQFF.

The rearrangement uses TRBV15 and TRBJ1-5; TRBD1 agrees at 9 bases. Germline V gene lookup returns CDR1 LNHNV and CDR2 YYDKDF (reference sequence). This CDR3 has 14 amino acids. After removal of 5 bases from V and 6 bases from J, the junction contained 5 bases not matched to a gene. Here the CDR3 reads CATSGTGSRQPQHF. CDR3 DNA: TGTGCCACCAGCGGGACAGGGTCGCGTCAGCCCCAGCATTTT. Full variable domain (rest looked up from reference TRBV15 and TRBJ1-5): DAMVIQNPRYQVTQFGKPVTLSCSQTLNHNVMYWYQQKSSQAPKLLFHYYDKDFNNEADTPDNFQSRRPNTSFCFLDIRSPGLGDTAMYLCATSGTGSRQPQHFGDGTRLSIL.